This T cell receptor beta chain was sequenced for a study of shared clonotypes between healthy human individuals. Across the study: Per-donor plates numbered three CD4 naive, three CD4 memory, two CD8 naive and one CD8 memory. General observations from the study: Clonotype sharing among the donors was expected to vary with sequencing depth.

As to this clone: The antigen is undetermined.

Each subset's genomic DNA was split evenly across several immunoSEQ plates. TCRdb keeps only in-frame clones here, not all; method: immunoSEQ multiplex PCR. The repertoire holds around 1.9 million clones, with 85% to 95% as singletons. This CDR3 has 17 residues. Trimming took off 5 bases at V and 2 bases at J, with 18 bases between the two ends. Germline CDR1 is MNHEY and CDR2 is SMNVEV (reference sequence). Terminally differentiated effector memory CD45RA+ cells were left out of the naive CD8 fraction, which was CD45RO-negative and positively selected for CCR7. The sample was naive CD8+ T cells from PBMCs. The clonotype originates from a man aged 18 to 30 in good health. Some clones in this sample may be carry-over from other donors' samples. The chain employs TRBV27 and TRBJ2-2, with D perhaps matching TRBD1 (6 bases). Written as DNA, the CDR3 is TGTGCCAGCAGTACGGTCTGGGTGGACAGAAACACCGGGGAGCTGTTTTTT. Encoded protein: CASSTVWVDRNTGELFF.